The clone carrying this TCR beta chain was counted at least ten times. The data belong to a study of blood T cell repertoires in COVID-19. At the level of the study: Nucleic acid was either cDNA or gDNA, and it came from T cells, B-cell-depleted T cells, or PBMCs.

Measured with immunoSEQ multiplex PCR; TCRdb has only the in-frame clones, and not every one. The sample lists fewer than 80,000 clones, roughly 68% occurring once. Germline V CDR1 and CDR2: MNHEY, SMNVEV (reference sequence). This CDR3 contains 16 residues. Trimming left V 2 bases short and J 1 base short, with 11 bases between. The clonotype was recovered from a woman at least 80 years old with acute or convalescent COVID-19. The chain is built from TRBV27 and TRBJ2-2; D remains unclear. The sample comprised peripheral blood. The CDR3 spells CASSLRWQVNTGELFF. The DNA of the CDR3 is TGTGCCAGCAGTTTACGGTGGCAGGTGAACACCGGGGAGCTGTTTTTT.